The sequence of this TCR beta chain was determined in a study of metastatic and nonmetastatic thyroid tumors. Across the study: Repertoire data that came from the blood and tumor or nodule tissue of malignant and benign thyroid patients were compared.

As to this clone: Its antigen is undetermined. A much larger clone sits a single nucleotide away, making a read error possible. Other nucleotide sequences in the sample specify the same CDR3.

Every patient was untreated before thyroid surgery. CDR1 SNHLY and CDR2 FYNNEI come from the germline V gene. The CDR3 has 14 residues. Study-wide results and caveats: Across blood and tumor, TCR beta diversity in malignant thyroid tumors was reportedly significantly higher than in benign nodules.

Original methodology: For papillary thyroid cancer, a distant-metastasis classifier was constructed from CDR3 differences observed across clinicopathological groups. TCRdb reanalyzed the PCR reads via MiXCR. The V and J calls follow TCRdb's processing rather than the paper's. Of approximately 84,000 clones in the sample, 15% were seen once. V is TRBV2 and J is TRBJ2-5; 8 bases agree with TRBD2. The origin of this receptor is a female donor with papillary thyroid cancer or a benign thyroid nodule (not recorded which). Some clones in this sample may be carry-over from other donors' samples. Material for sequencing was blood. The CDR3: CASTLRGDGETQYF. The CDR3 DNA is TGTGCAAGCACCCTGCGGGGGGACGGCGAGACCCAGTACTTC.